This T cell receptor (beta chain) was captured by sequencing in a study of regulatory and conventional T cells in breast cancer (dated by TCRdb to the mid-2010s). Of note for this clonotype: Its antigen remains unidentified. Since no conserved phenylalanine or tryptophan closes the CDR3, a read error is the likely cause.

To prepare the library, PCR was applied. Reads for this sample came from an Illumina MiSeq. TCRdb reprocessing: public reads trimmed at Q25 with fastp, clones called with MiXCR, in-frame beta chains kept. Each CDR3 protein gets just one entry, which takes the most common genes and DNA from the rows behind it. This sample comprises 15,000 or so distinct CDR3 sequences, around 30% of them detected only once. The top ten clonotypes cover 1.6% of the sample. The CDR3 length is 14 residues, termini included. The only DNA kept is the CDR3, 42 bases in frame from the first base. The germline ends are 12 bases apart after V is trimmed by 8 bases and J by 0 bases.

This TCR was recovered from a female donor in good health. Rearrangement joined TRBV12-3 or TRBV12-4 to TRBJ2-3; no D gene is confidently identified. Sequencing was done on a sample of conventional T cells from blood. The bases are TGTGCCAGCTGTCCTACCCATAGCACAGATACGCAGTATCTT. This codes for CASCPTHSTDTQYL.